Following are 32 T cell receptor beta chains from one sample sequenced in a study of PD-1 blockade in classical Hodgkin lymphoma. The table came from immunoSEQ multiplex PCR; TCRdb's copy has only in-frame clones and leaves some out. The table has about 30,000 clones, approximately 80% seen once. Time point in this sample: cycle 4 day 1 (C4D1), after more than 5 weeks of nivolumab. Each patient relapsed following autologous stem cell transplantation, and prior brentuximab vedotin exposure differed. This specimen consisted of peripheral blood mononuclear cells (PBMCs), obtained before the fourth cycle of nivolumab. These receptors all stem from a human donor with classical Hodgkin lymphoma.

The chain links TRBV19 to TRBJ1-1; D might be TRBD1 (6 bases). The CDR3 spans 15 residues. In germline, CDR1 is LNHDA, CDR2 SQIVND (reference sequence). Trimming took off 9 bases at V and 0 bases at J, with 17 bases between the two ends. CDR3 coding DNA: TGTGCCAGCACCGGGACATGGAAGGTGAACACTGAAGCTTTCTTT. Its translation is CASTGTWKVNTEAFF.

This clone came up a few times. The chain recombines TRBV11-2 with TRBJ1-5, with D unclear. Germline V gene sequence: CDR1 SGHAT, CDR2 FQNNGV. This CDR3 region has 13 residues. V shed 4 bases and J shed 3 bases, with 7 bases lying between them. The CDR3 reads CASSSDFNQPQHF. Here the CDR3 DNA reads TGTGCCAGCAGCTCTGACTTCAATCAGCCCCAGCATTTT. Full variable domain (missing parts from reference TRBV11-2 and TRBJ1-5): EAGVAQSPRYKIIEKRQSVAFWCNPISGHATLYWYQQILGQGPKLLIQFQNNGVVDDSQLPKDRFSAERLKGVDSTLKIQPAKLEDSAVYLCASSSDFNQPQHFGDGTRLSIL.

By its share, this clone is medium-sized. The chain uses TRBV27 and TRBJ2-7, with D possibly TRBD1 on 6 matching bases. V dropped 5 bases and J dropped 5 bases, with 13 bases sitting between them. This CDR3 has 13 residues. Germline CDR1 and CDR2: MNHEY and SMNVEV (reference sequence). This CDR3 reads CASSTETGHEQYF. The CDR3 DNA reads TGTGCCAGCAGTACCGAAACAGGGCACGAGCAGTACTTC.

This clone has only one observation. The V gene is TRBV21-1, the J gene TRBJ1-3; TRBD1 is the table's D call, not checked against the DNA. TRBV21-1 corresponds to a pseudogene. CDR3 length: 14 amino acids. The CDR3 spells CAGSLQGKENTIYF. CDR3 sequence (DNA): TGTGCCGGCAGCCTACAGGGTAAAGAAAACACCATATATTTT.

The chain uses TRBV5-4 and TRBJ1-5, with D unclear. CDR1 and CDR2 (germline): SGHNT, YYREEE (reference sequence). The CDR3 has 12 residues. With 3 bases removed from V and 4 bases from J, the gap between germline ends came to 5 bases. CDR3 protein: CASSWGNQPQHF. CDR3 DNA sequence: TGTGCCAGCAGCTGGGGAAATCAGCCCCAGCATTTT.

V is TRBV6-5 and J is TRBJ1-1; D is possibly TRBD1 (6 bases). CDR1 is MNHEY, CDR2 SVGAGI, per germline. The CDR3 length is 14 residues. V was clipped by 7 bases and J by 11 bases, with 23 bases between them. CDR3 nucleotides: TGTGCCAGCAAGTCGACAGGTTACTACGTGCGGGCTTTCTTT. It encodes CASKSTGYYVRAFF.

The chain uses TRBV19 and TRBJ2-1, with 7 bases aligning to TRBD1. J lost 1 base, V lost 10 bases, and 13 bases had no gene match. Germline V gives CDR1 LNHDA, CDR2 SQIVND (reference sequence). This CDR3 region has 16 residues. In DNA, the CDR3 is TGTGCCACCCAACGGACAGGTCTTACATCCTACAATGAGCAGTTCTTC. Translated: CATQRTGLTSYNEQFF.

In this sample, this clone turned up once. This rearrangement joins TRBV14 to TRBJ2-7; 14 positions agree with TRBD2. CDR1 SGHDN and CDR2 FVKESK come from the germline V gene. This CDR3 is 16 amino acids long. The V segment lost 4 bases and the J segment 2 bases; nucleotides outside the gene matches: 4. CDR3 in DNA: TGTGCCAGCAGCCCGCTGACTAGCGGGGGGGCCTACGAGCAGTACTTC. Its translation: CASSPLTSGGAYEQYF.

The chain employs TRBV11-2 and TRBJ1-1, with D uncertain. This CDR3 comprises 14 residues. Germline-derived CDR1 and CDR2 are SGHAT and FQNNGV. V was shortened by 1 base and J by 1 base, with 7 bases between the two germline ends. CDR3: CASSLGGGNTEAFF. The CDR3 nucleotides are TGTGCCAGCAGCTTAGGCGGCGGGAACACTGAAGCTTTCTTT.

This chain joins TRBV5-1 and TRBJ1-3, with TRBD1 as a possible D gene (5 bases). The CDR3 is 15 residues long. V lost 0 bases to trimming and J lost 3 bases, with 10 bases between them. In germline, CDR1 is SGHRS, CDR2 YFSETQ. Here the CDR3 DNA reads TGCGCCAGCAGCTTGGCCATGAGGGGTGGAAACACCATATATTTT. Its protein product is CASSLAMRGGNTIYF.

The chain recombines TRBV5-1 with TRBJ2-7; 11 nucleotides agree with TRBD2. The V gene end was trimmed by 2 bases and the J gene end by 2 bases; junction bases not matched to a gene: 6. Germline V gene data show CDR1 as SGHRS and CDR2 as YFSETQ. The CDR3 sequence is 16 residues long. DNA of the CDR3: TGCGCCAGCAGCTTAACGCTAGCGGGGGGCGCCTACGAGCAGTACTTC. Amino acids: CASSLTLAGGAYEQYF.

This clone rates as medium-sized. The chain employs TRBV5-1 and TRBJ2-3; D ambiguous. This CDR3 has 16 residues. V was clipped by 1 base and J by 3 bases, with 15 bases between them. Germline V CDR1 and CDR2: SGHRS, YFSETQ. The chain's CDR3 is CASSLSPGPVTDTQYF. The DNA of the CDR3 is TGCGCCAGCAGCTTGTCGCCGGGCCCCGTTACAGATACGCAGTATTTT.

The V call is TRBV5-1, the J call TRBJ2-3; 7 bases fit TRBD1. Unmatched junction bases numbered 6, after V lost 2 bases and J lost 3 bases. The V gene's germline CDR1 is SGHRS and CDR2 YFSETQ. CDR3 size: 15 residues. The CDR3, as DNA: TGCGCCAGCAGCTTAGGGACAGCCCTGACAGATACGCAGTATTTT. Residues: CASSLGTALTDTQYF.

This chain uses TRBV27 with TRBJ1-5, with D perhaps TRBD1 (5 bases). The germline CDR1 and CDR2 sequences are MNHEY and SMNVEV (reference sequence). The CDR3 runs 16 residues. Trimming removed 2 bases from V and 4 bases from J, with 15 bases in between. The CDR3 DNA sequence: TGTGCCAGCAGTTTAGATCCGCAGGGAAGGAATCAGCCCCAGCATTTT. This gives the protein CASSLDPQGRNQPQHF.

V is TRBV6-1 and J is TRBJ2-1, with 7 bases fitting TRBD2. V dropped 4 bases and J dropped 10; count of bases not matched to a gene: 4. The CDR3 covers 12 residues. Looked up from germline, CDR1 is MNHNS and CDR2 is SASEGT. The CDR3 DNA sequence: TGTGCCAGCAGTGCGTTGGGGGGGGAGCAGTTCTTC. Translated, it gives CASSALGGEQFF.

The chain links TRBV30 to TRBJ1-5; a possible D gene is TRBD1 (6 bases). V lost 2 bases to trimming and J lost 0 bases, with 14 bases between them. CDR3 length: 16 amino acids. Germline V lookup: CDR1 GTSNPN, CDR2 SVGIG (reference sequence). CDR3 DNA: TGTGCCTGGAGTTGGGGCAGGGGAATTAGCAATCAGCCCCAGCATTTT. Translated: CAWSWGRGISNQPQHF.

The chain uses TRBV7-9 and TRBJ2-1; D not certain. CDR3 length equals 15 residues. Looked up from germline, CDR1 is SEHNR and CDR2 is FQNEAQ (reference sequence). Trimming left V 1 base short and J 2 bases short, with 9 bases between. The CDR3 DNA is TGTGCCAGCAGCTTAGTACGGGTCACCTACAATGAGCAGTTCTTC. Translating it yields CASSLVRVTYNEQFF.

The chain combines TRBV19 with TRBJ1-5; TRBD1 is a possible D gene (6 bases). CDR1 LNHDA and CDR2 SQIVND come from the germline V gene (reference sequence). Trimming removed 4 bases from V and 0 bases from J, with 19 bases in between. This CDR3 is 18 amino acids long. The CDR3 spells CASSRGYQGGYSNQPQHF. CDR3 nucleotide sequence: TGTGCCAGTAGTAGGGGGTACCAAGGGGGTTATAGCAATCAGCCCCAGCATTTT.

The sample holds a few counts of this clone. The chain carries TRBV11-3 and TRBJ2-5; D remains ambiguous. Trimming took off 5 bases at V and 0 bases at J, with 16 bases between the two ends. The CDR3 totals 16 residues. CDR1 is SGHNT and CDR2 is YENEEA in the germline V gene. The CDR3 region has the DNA TGTGCCAGCAGCCCACCGGAAGTGACGTACCAAGAGACCCAGTACTTC. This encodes CASSPPEVTYQETQYF.

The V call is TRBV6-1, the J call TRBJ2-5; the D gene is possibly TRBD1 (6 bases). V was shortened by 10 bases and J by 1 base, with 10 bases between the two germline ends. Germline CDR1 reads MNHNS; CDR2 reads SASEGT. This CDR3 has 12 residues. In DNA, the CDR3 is TGTGCCATACGGGACATCCAAGAGACCCAGTACTTC. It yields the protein CAIRDIQETQYF.

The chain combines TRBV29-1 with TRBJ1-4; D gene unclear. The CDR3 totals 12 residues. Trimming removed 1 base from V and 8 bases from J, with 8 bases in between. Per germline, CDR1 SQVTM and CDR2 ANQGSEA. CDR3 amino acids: CSVEGWEEKLFF. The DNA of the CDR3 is TGCAGCGTTGAAGGTTGGGAAGAAAAACTGTTTTTT.

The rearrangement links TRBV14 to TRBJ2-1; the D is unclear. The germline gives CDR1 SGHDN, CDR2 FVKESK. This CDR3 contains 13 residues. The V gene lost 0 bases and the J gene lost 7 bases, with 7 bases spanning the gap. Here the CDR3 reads CASSQEYENEQFF. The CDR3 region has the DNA TGTGCCAGCAGCCAAGAATATGAGAATGAGCAGTTCTTC.

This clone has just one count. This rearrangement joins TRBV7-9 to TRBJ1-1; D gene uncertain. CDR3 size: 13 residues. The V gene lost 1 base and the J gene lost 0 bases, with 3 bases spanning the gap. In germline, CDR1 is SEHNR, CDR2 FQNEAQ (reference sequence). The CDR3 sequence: CASSLDMNTEAFF. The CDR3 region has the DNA TGTGCCAGCAGCTTAGATATGAACACTGAAGCTTTCTTT.

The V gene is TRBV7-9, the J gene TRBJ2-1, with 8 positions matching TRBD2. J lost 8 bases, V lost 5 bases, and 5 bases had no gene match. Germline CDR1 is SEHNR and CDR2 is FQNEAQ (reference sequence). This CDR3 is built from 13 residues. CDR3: CASSRLAIHEQFF. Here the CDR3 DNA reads TGTGCCAGCAGCAGACTAGCGATCCATGAGCAGTTCTTC. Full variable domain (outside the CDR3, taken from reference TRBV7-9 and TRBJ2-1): DTGVSQNPRHKITKRGQNVTFRCDPISEHNRLYWYRQTLGQGPEFLTYFQNEAQLEKSRLLSDRFSAERPKGSFSTLEIQRTEQGDSAMYLCASSRLAIHEQFFGPGTRLTVL.

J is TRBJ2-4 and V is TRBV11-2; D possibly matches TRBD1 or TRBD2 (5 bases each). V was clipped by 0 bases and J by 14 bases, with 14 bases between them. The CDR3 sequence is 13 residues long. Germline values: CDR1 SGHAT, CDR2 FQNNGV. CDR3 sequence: CASSLESGTDKYF. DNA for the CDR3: TGTGCCAGCAGCTTAGAATCCGGGACGGATAAGTACTTC. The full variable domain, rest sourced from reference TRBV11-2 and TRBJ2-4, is EAGVAQSPRYKIIEKRQSVAFWCNPISGHATLYWYQQILGQGPKLLIQFQNNGVVDDSQLPKDRFSAERLKGVDSTLKIQPAKLEDSAVYLCASSLESGTDKYFGAGTRLSVL.

The CDR3 loop reads CASSQDPEPLEQYF. The CDR3 DNA reads as TGCGCCAGCAGCCAAGACCCGGAGCCCCTCGAGCAGTACTTC. The chain recombines TRBV4-1 with TRBJ2-7, with D unresolved. In germline, CDR1 is MGHRA, CDR2 YSYEKL. Trimming shortened V by 0 bases and J by 6 bases, and 12 bases separated the two germline ends. The CDR3 is 14 residues long.

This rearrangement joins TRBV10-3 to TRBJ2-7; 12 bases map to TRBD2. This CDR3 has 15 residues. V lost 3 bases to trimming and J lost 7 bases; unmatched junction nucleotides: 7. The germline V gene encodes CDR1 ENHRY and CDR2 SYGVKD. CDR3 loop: CAISDERGLAGEQYF. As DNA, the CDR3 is TGTGCCATCAGTGATGAGCGAGGACTAGCGGGGGAGCAGTACTTC.

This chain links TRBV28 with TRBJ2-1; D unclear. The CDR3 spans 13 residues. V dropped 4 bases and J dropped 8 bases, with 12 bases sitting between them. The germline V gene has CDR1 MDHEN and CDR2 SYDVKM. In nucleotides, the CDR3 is TGTGCCAGCAGTTCCCCAGCGCTCGATGAGCAGTTCTTC. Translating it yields CASSSPALDEQFF.

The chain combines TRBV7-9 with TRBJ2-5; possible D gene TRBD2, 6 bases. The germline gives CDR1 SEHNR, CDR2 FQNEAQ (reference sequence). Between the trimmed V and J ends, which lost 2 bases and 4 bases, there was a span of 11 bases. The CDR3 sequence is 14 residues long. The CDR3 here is CASSLSGGRETQYF. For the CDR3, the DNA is TGTGCCAGCAGCTTATCCGGGGGACGAGAGACCCAGTACTTC. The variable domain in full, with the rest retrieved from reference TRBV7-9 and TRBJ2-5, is DTGVSQNPRHKITKRGQNVTFRCDPISEHNRLYWYRQTLGQGPEFLTYFQNEAQLEKSRLLSDRFSAERPKGSFSTLEIQRTEQGDSAMYLCASSLSGGRETQYFGPGTRLLVL.

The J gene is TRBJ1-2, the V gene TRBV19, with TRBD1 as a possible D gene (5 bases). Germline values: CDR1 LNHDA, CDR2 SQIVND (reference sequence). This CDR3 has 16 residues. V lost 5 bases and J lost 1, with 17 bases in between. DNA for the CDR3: TGTGCCAGTAGTTCCACCACGGGGCTCCGTAACTATGGCTACACCTTC. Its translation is CASSSTTGLRNYGYTF.

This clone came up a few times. This CDR3 reads CASSLGGVGYVDTQYF. The CDR3 DNA reads as TGTGCCAGCAGCTTGGGGGGTGTGGGGTACGTAGATACGCAGTATTTT. The V call is TRBV5-4, the J call TRBJ2-3, with D unclear. This CDR3 has 16 amino acids. V lost 0 bases to trimming and J lost 5 bases, with 16 bases between them. Germline V gene lookup returns CDR1 SGHNT and CDR2 YYREEE (reference sequence).

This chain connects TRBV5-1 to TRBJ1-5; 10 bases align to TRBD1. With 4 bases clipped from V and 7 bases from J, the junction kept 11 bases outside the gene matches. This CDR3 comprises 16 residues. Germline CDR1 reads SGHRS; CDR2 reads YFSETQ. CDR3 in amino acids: CASSPSGQGTGQPQHF. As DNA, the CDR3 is TGCGCCAGCAGCCCCTCGGGACAGGGGACGGGGCAGCCCCAGCATTTT.